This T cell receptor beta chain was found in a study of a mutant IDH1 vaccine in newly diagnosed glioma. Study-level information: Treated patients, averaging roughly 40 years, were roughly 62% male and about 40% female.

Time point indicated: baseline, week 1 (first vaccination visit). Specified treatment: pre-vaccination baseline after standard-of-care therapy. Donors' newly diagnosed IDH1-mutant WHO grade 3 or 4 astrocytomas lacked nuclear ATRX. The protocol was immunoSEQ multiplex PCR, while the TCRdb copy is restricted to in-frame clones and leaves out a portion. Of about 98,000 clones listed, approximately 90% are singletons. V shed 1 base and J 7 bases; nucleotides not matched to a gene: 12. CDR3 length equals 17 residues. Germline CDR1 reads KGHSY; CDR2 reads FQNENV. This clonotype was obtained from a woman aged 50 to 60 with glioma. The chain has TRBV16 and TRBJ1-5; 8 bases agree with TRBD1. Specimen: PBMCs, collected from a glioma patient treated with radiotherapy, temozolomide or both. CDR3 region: CASSQWGSGGAGQPQHF. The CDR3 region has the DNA TGTGCCAGCAGCCAATGGGGTTCAGGGGGCGCGGGGCAGCCCCAGCATTTT.